These 28 T cell receptor beta chains came from one sample sequenced in a study of CD8+CD57+ T cells in acquired aplastic anemia. CDR3 and TCR beta VDJ profiling relied on genomic DNA as the template. TCRdb re-called the reads with MiXCR, one entry per CDR3 protein. The profile covers under 200,000 distinct CDR3 sequences, with 48% appearing a single time and approximately 9.7% taken by the ten largest. Previously, flow cytometry had revealed CD8+CD57+ cell expansion in the patients chosen for sequencing. The specimen sequenced was sorted CD4+, CD8+, or CD8+CD57+ T cells (not recorded which) from PBMCs. The origin of the receptors is a human donor with aplastic anemia.

This clonotype was observed a few times. The gene calls are TRBV2 and TRBJ2-7; D perhaps matches TRBD1 (5 bases). This CDR3 has 13 amino acids. CDR1 SNHLY and CDR2 FYNNEI come from the germline V gene. Trimming took 10 bases from V and 0 from J, leaving 13 bases between them. The CDR3 sequence is CAMTASDSYEQYF. As DNA, the CDR3 is TGTGCCATGACAGCTTCTGACTCCTACGAGCAGTACTTC.

The chain employs TRBV28 and TRBJ1-6, with 8 bases matching TRBD1. Germline CDR1 and CDR2: MDHEN and SYDVKM. The J segment lost 7 bases and the V segment lost 5 bases, leaving 7 bases of the junction unmatched. The CDR3 is made up of 15 amino acids. CDR3 region: CASSQDRGWNSPLHF. CDR3 sequence (DNA): TGTGCCAGCAGTCAAGACAGGGGTTGGAATTCACCCCTCCACTTT.

A note on this clonotype: This may be a read error: a much more frequent sequence differs by one nucleotide. The J gene is TRBJ2-3, the V gene TRBV9, with 8 bases lining up with TRBD2. Germline trimming cut 4 bases from V and 7 bases from J; bases unmatched to any gene: 14. The CDR3 has 16 residues. Germline values: CDR1 SGDLS, CDR2 YYNGEE. The CDR3 nucleotides read TGTGCCAGCAGCCCCCGGGAGGGGCTGGTCGCATATACGCAGTATTTT. The encoded protein is CASSPREGLVAYTQYF.

This clonotype was picked up many times. The DNA for the CDR3 is TGTGCCAGTACCCCAGTGGGAGTTGTGCAAAACATTCAGTACTTC. This codes for CASTPVGVVQNIQYF. The rearrangement joins TRBV2 to TRBJ2-4, with D tentatively TRBD2 (5 bases). CDR3 length: 15 amino acids. Looked up from germline, CDR1 is SNHLY and CDR2 is FYNNEI. The V gene lost 9 bases and the J gene lost 5 bases, with 20 bases spanning the gap. Supplemented by reference TRBV2 and TRBJ2-4, the full variable domain reads EPEVTQTPSHQVTQMGQEVILRCVPISNHLYFYWYRQILGQKVEFLVSFYNNEISEKSEIFDDQFSVERPDGSNFTLKIRSTKLEDSAMYFCASTPVGVVQNIQYFGAGTRLSVL.

This clonotype has at least ten counts. The chain has TRBV4-2 and TRBJ2-1; 7 bases fit TRBD2. V was pared by 3 bases and J by 0 bases, with 5 bases of the junction left unmatched. The CDR3 is 16 residues long. CDR1 is LGHNA, CDR2 YNFKEQ, per germline. The CDR3 coding sequence is TGTGCCAGCAGCCAGCCAGCGGGAACCTCCTACAATGAGCAGTTCTTC. Translated: CASSQPAGTSYNEQFF.

CDR3 DNA: TGTGCCAGCCATGGGACTAGCGTAGCTAGCACAGATACGCAGTATTTT. This encodes CASHGTSVASTDTQYF. J is TRBJ2-3 and V is TRBV19; 10 bases are a match to TRBD2. Trimming cost V 9 bases and J 0 bases; bases outside gene matches: 9. Germline CDR1 and CDR2: LNHDA and SQIVND (reference sequence). This CDR3 region has 16 residues.

The V and J genes are TRBV25-1 and TRBJ1-4; D is perhaps TRBD1 (5 bases). The V and J ends lost 2 bases and 7 bases respectively, with 17 bases between them. The CDR3 spans 16 residues. The germline V gene has CDR1 MGHDK and CDR2 SYGVNS. CDR3 protein: CASSETQGEASEKLFF. DNA for the CDR3: TGTGCCAGCAGTGAAACCCAAGGGGAGGCGAGTGAAAAACTGTTTTTT.

Remarks on this clonotype: Since the CDR3 does not end with the conserved phenylalanine or tryptophan, this likely comes from a read error. The rearrangement links TRBV2 to TRBJ2-5, with D perhaps assigned TRBD1 or TRBD2 (5 bases each). The CDR3 totals 13 residues. Germline CDR1 reads SNHLY; CDR2 reads FYNNEI. The CDR3 sequence is CANSDGAKETQYL. As DNA, the CDR3 is TGTGCCAACAGTGACGGGGCGAAAGAGACCCAGTACCTC.

This chain connects TRBV11-1 to TRBJ2-7, with 8 bases fitting TRBD2. Germline trimming cut 5 bases from V and 0 bases from J; bases unmatched to any gene: 9. Germline CDR1 is SGHAT and CDR2 is FQDESV (reference sequence). This CDR3 is built from 16 residues. The CDR3 is CASSRLAGASSYEQYF. CDR3 nucleotides: TGTGCCAGCAGCCGTCTAGCGGGTGCGAGCTCCTACGAGCAGTACTTC.

This clonotype was counted many times. The rearrangement uses TRBV2 and TRBJ1-1, with D perhaps TRBD1 (6 bases). The germline CDR1 and CDR2 sequences are SNHLY and FYNNEI. The CDR3 consists of 15 residues. Between the trimmed V and J ends, which lost 4 bases and 5 bases, there was a span of 17 bases. CDR3 sequence: CASSVNQGIGTEAFF. The CDR3 DNA is TGTGCCAGCAGTGTAAACCAGGGGATAGGGACTGAAGCTTTCTTT.

This clonotype was picked up a small number of times. This chain uses TRBV5-1 with TRBJ1-2; D unresolved. Germline-derived CDR1 and CDR2 are SGHRS and YFSETQ. The CDR3 extends over 15 amino acids. V was clipped by 1 base and J by 0 bases, with 10 bases between them. CDR3 region: CASSLWQEPNYGYTF. The CDR3 bases are TGCGCCAGCAGCTTGTGGCAGGAGCCTAACTATGGCTACACCTTC.

The chain combines TRBV2 with TRBJ1-1; TRBD1 matches 7 bases. Germline V lookup: CDR1 SNHLY, CDR2 FYNNEI. The CDR3 length is 13 residues. V shed 6 bases, J shed 13 bases, and the junction held 14 bases outside the gene matches. The CDR3 DNA sequence: TGTGCCAGCAGCGCCCGGGACAGAGTTGCTGGTTTCTTT. Translation gives CASSARDRVAGFF.

This clonotype was observed a handful of times. The V and J genes are TRBV24-1 and TRBJ2-5; 7 bases map to TRBD1. Germline V gene lookup returns CDR1 KGHDR and CDR2 SFDVKD. V lost 4 bases to trimming and J lost 5 bases; unmatched junction nucleotides: 9. CDR3 length: 15 residues. In nucleotides, the CDR3 is TGTGCCACCAGTGAACGACAGGGAGTGAGGGAGACCCAGTACTTC. Amino acids: CATSERQGVRETQYF.

The table lists this clonotype with many counts. The J gene is TRBJ2-7, the V gene TRBV20-1; no clear D. Looked up from germline, CDR1 is DFQATT and CDR2 is SNEGSKA (reference sequence). Trimming left V 4 bases short and J 0 bases short, with 10 bases between. The CDR3 is 13 amino acids. This CDR3 is CSANLPTSYEQYF. The DNA for the CDR3 is TGCAGTGCTAATTTGCCTACCTCCTACGAGCAGTACTTC.

In its sample, this clonotype was seen many times. The J gene is TRBJ1-1, the V gene TRBV2; 7 positions agree with TRBD1. CDR3 size: 16 residues. The germline gives CDR1 SNHLY, CDR2 FYNNEI. Trimming took 5 bases from V and 2 from J; bases not matched to a gene: 11. Here the CDR3 reads CASSTVWTGPNTEAFF. CDR3 nucleotide sequence: TGTGCCAGCAGTACAGTTTGGACAGGACCCAACACTGAAGCTTTCTTT.

The chain is built from TRBV29-1 and TRBJ1-2; 9 positions match TRBD1. V lost 4 bases and J lost 8; bases outside the gene matches: 8. Per the germline V gene, CDR1 is SQVTM and CDR2 is ANQGSEA. The CDR3 loop spans 13 amino acids. The CDR3 loop is CSVGGTGFGGYTF. CDR3 sequence (DNA): TGCAGCGTTGGCGGGACAGGGTTTGGGGGCTACACCTTC.

The V and J genes are TRBV20-1 and TRBJ2-3, with TRBD2 matching 8 bases. This CDR3 spans 15 amino acids. V shed 6 bases, J shed 0 bases, and the junction held 8 bases outside the gene matches. CDR1 is DFQATT and CDR2 is SNEGSKA in the germline V gene (reference sequence). For the CDR3, the DNA is TGCAGTGCCCTCGTACTAGCGGTTAGCACAGATACGCAGTATTTT. As protein: CSALVLAVSTDTQYF.

V gene TRBV10-3 combines with J gene TRBJ1-1, with no clear D. The CDR3 has 13 amino acids. Germline V CDR1 and CDR2: ENHRY, SYGVKD. The germline V and J ends were trimmed by 2 bases and 6 bases, with 10 bases remaining between them. The CDR3 region is CAISEGEQAEAFF. The DNA of the CDR3 is TGTGCCATCAGTGAGGGGGAGCAGGCTGAAGCTTTCTTT.

As concerns this clonotype: The CDR3 carries no conserved terminal phenylalanine or tryptophan, so it likely arises from a read error. The chain employs TRBV5-4 and TRBJ1-4; D call uncertain. V gave up 2 bases and J gave up 5 bases, with 16 bases separating them. Germline V gene lookup returns CDR1 SGHNT and CDR2 YYREEE (reference sequence). The CDR3 totals 16 residues. CDR3 amino acids: CASSLGALGENEKLFL. In DNA, the CDR3 is TGTGCCAGCAGCTTAGGCGCCCTAGGCGAGAATGAAAAACTGTTTCTT.

The chain has TRBV7-6 and TRBJ2-2, with 10 positions matching TRBD2. V trimming: 1 base; J trimming: 4 bases; junction bases outside the gene matches: 9. Germline loops: CDR1 SGHVS, CDR2 FNYEAQ. CDR3 length equals 18 residues. The CDR3 sequence: CASSLEAGGPGGTGELFF. Here the CDR3 DNA reads TGTGCCAGCAGCTTAGAAGCGGGAGGGCCTGGAGGCACCGGGGAGCTGTTTTTT.

The chain links TRBV19 to TRBJ1-6, with 7 bases fitting TRBD1. CDR1 and CDR2 (germline): LNHDA, SQIVND (reference sequence). V dropped 2 bases and J dropped 9; count of bases not matched to a gene: 7. The CDR3 length is 15 residues. Here the CDR3 reads CASSITGVESSPLHF. Here the CDR3 DNA reads TGTGCCAGTAGTATAACAGGGGTGGAAAGTTCACCCCTCCACTTT. Full variable domain (remainder filled in from reference TRBV19 and TRBJ1-6): DGGITQSPKYLFRKEGQNVTLSCEQNLNHDAMYWYRQDPGQGLRLIYYSQIVNDFQKGDIAEGYSVSREKKESFPLTVTSAQKNPTAFYLCASSITGVESSPLHFGNGTRLTVT.

V gene TRBV9 combines with J gene TRBJ2-2; D gene ambiguous. Germline-derived CDR1 and CDR2 are SGDLS and YYNGEE. V lost 0 bases to trimming and J lost 2 bases, with 8 bases between them. This CDR3 is 15 amino acids long. The CDR3 sequence: CASSVASGNTGELFF. Here the CDR3 DNA reads TGTGCCAGCAGCGTAGCTTCAGGTAACACCGGGGAGCTGTTTTTT.

V is TRBV7-2 and J is TRBJ2-2; D is perhaps TRBD1 or TRBD2 (6 bases each). V was trimmed by 5 bases and J by 5 bases, leaving 15 bases between them. In germline, CDR1 is SGHTA, CDR2 FQGNSA. This CDR3 has 15 residues. Here the CDR3 reads CASSLPGGRTGELFF. For the CDR3, the DNA is TGTGCCAGCAGCCTACCCGGGGGCAGGACCGGGGAGCTGTTTTTT.

This clonotype came up many times. This chain uses TRBV20-1 with TRBJ2-7, with D maybe TRBD2 (5 bases). Looked up from germline, CDR1 is DFQATT and CDR2 is SNEGSKA (reference sequence). The CDR3 spans 14 residues. Trimming took off 3 bases at V and 2 bases at J, with 14 bases between the two ends. The CDR3 region is CSARRADHPYEQYF. CDR3 DNA sequence: TGCAGTGCTAGGAGGGCGGACCATCCCTACGAGCAGTACTTC.

This clonotype came up many times. This CDR3 is CASSVDRGLGNEQFF. DNA of the CDR3: TGTGCCAGCAGCGTCGACAGGGGGCTAGGAAATGAGCAGTTCTTC. The V call is TRBV7-9, the J call TRBJ2-1, with 10 bases aligning to TRBD1. Germline lookup yields CDR1 SEHNR and CDR2 FQNEAQ (reference sequence). The V gene end was trimmed by 5 bases and the J gene end by 7 bases; junction bases not matched to a gene: 8. The CDR3 has 15 amino acids. Combining the CDR3 with reference TRBV7-9 and TRBJ2-1 gives the whole variable domain DTGVSQNPRHKITKRGQNVTFRCDPISEHNRLYWYRQTLGQGPEFLTYFQNEAQLEKSRLLSDRFSAERPKGSFSTLEIQRTEQGDSAMYLCASSVDRGLGNEQFFGPGTRLTVL.

The count of this clonotype is one. This sequence joins TRBV20-1 and TRBJ2-7; possibly TRBD2 for D (6 bases). V lost 4 bases and J 2 bases, leaving 9 bases between the germline ends. This CDR3 spans 12 amino acids. The V gene's germline CDR1 is DFQATT and CDR2 SNEGSKA (reference sequence). Here the CDR3 reads CSAKEGPYEQYF. The CDR3 bases are TGCAGTGCTAAGGAGGGACCCTACGAGCAGTACTTC.

J is TRBJ2-2 and V is TRBV10-2; no definite D call. V shed 0 bases and J shed 4 bases, with 6 bases lying between them. Germline V gene data show CDR1 as WSHSY and CDR2 as SAAADI. The CDR3 is 14 amino acids. This chain's CDR3 is CASSESGRTGELFF. The CDR3 coding sequence is TGCGCCAGCAGTGAGTCAGGGCGCACCGGGGAGCTGTTTTTT.

This clonotype was counted many times. The chain combines TRBV20-1 with TRBJ1-5, with 7 bases aligning to TRBD1. The length of the CDR3 is 14 residues. Losses at the gene ends were 1 base for V and 3 bases for J; bases not matched to a gene: 3. Germline CDR1 is DFQATT and CDR2 is SNEGSKA (reference sequence). The CDR3: CSARGTGVNQPQHF. The CDR3 DNA reads as TGCAGTGCTAGAGGTACAGGGGTCAATCAGCCCCAGCATTTT.